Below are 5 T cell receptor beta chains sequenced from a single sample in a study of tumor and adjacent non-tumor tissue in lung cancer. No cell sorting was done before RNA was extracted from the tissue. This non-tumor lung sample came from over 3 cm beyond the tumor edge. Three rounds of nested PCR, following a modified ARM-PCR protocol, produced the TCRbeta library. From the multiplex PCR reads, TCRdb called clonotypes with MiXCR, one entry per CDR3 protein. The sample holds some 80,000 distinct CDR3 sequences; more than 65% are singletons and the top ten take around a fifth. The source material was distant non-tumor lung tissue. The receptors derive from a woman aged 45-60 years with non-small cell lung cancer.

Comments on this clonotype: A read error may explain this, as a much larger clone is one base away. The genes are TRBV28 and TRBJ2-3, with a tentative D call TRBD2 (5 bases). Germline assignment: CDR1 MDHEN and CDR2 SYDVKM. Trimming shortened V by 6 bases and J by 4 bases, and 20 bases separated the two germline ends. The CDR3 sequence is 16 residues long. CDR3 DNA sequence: TGTGCCAGCAGCCGTAGGAGTACCGGGATCTCAGATACGCAGTATTTT. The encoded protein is CASSRRSTGISDTQYF.

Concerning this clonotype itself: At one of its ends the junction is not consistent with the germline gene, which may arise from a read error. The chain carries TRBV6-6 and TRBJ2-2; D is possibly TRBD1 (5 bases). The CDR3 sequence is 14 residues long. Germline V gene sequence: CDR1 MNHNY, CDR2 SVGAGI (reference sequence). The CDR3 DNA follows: TGTGCCAACAGCAAGGACATTAACACCCGGGAGCTGTTTTTT. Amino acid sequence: CANSKDINTRELFF.

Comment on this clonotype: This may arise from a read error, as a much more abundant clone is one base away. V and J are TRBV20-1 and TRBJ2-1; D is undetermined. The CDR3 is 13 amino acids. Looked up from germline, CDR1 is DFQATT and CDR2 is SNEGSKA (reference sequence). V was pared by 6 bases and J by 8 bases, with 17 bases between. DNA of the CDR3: TGCAGTGCCAAAAGCTGGGTGGTGGATGAGCAGTTCTTC. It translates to CSAKSWVVDEQFF.

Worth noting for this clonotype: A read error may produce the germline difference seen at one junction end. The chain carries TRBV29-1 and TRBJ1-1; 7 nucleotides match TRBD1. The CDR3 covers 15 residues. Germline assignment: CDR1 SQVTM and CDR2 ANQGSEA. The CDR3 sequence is CSVERGRDRDSEALF. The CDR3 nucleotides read TGCAGCGTTGAAAGGGGGCGGGACAGAGACAGTGAAGCTTTATTT.

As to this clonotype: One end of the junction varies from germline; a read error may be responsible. CDR3 DNA: TGTGTCAGCAGACCCGGGGACAGGGGAAAAGAACTGTTTTTT. As protein: CVSRPGDRGKELFF. The chain employs TRBV6-5 and TRBJ1-4; 10 nucleotides line up with TRBD1. The CDR3 consists of 14 residues. CDR1 is MNHEY, CDR2 SVGAGI, per germline.